This TCR beta chain was recorded in a study of cytomegalovirus exposure and HLA in healthy donors. The overall study: There were fewer than 130 million unique TCR beta sequences, drawn from about 179 million T cells, in an earlier analysis. Overall study findings and caveats: In a later analysis, HLA-C alleles had the fewest associated TCRs, DRB1 alleles the most. Certain indistinguishable V segments, among them TRBV6-2 and TRBV6-3, were excluded. The study listed approximately 160 cytomegalovirus-associated TCR beta chains.

In the case of this clone: Its antigen is not known.

The CDR3 has 15 amino acids. The germline CDR1 and CDR2 sequences are KGHSH and LQKENI. The V gene lost 5 bases and the J gene lost 5 bases, with 19 bases spanning the gap. The PCR employed 60 Vbeta primers together with 13 Jbeta primers. Sequencing used immunoSEQ multiplex PCR; TCRdb keeps in-frame clones, though not all of them. Of 140,000 or so clones listed, about 74% were seen once; the top ten hold 1.5% to 2%. Sequencing was carried out using PBMCs. J is TRBJ2-7 and V is TRBV18; a possible D gene is TRBD1 (5 bases). This sequence was found in a woman between 40 and 55 years old in good health and CMV-seronegative. Written as DNA, the CDR3 is TGTGCCAGCTCATCGTTAAACAGCCAGGGCAACGAGCAGTACTTC. Amino acid sequence: CASSSLNSQGNEQYF.